This entry lists 2 T cell receptor beta chains sequenced from one sample in a study of response to subunit inactivated influenza vaccine. TCRdb re-called the RT-PCR reads through MiXCR, storing one row per CDR3 protein. The repertoire has some 600,000 distinct CDR3 sequences, 14% of them found once; the top ten carry 6.5% to 8%. Source: PBMCs from blood, taken 14 to 15 days before vaccination. Receptors originate from a middle-aged man who received an inactivated influenza vaccine.

This clonotype was seen many times. The V gene is TRBV12-3 or TRBV12-4, the J gene TRBJ2-3, with no clear D. The CDR3 extends over 14 amino acids. The V and J ends lost 7 bases and 5 bases respectively, with 16 bases between them. CDR3 nucleotides: TGTGCCAGCACCACTCTTCGTTCTGGAGATACGCAGTATTTT. It is translated as CASTTLRSGDTQYF.

The chain has TRBV6-1 and TRBJ1-3; no reliable D call. This CDR3 region has 14 residues. CDR1 and CDR2 from the germline V gene are MNHNS and SASEGT. Trimming shortened V by 6 bases and J by 0 bases, and 9 bases separated the two germline ends. CDR3 amino acids: CASRPVSSGNTIYF. The CDR3 DNA reads TGTGCCAGCAGACCCGTTAGCTCTGGAAACACCATATATTTT.